The 3 T cell receptor beta chains below all came from one sample that was sequenced in a study of T cell repertoires in cytomegalovirus infection. MiXCR, run by TCRdb on the reads, gives a single entry per CDR3 protein. This sample has hundreds of thousands of distinct CDR3 sequences, with about two fifths found just once. No antigen has been identified for these receptors. Material: cultured PBMCs, obtained from culture after CMV antigen stimulation. The receptors come from a human donor in good health (CMV status not recorded). Some clones in this sample may be carry-over from other donors' samples.

The chain has TRBV6-6 and TRBJ2-7; D gene ambiguous. Per the germline V gene, CDR1 is MNHNY and CDR2 is SVGAGI (reference sequence). The length of the CDR3 is 13 residues. Trimming removed 2 bases from V and 4 bases from J, with 9 bases in between. The CDR3, as DNA: TGTGCCAGCAGTTACCTCCTGGGGTACGAGCAGTACTTC. Protein product: CASSYLLGYEQYF.

This chain links TRBV7-8 with TRBJ1-3; no firm D call. Deletions cut 0 bases from V and 7 bases from J, with 7 bases between. Germline CDR1 and CDR2: SGHVS and FQNEAQ. The length of the CDR3 is 13 residues. The CDR3 sequence is CASSLALKNTIYF. The CDR3 DNA reads as TGTGCCAGCAGCTTAGCGCTGAAGAACACCATATATTTT.

The chain employs TRBV4-1 and TRBJ2-1; 11 positions match TRBD2. The CDR3 contains 15 residues. The germline V gene encodes CDR1 MGHRA and CDR2 YSYEKL. The V gene end was trimmed by 5 bases and the J gene end by 10 bases; junction bases not matched to a gene: 10. CDR3 DNA sequence: TGCGCCAGCAGCTCCTATAGCGGGAGGGGGGGGGAGCAGTTCTTC. Its protein is CASSSYSGRGGEQFF.